These 5 T cell receptor beta chains originate from one sample sequenced in a study of breast tumors, draining lymph nodes, adjacent tissues. Breast cancer patients provided tissue from their axillary draining lymph nodes. In TCRdb, the multiplex PCR reads were re-called with MiXCR into one record per CDR3 protein. In the table there are 200,000 to 300,000 distinct CDR3 sequences, over 25% of which are singletons. The sample consisted of axillary lymph node tissue. These TCRs come from a female donor with breast cancer. Some clones in this sample may be carry-over from other donors' samples.

Concerning this clonotype itself: Possible read error: a much larger clone is one base away. The rearrangement joins TRBV14 to TRBJ2-7; D ambiguous. The CDR3 contains 16 residues. From germline, CDR1 is SGHDN and CDR2 FVKESK. V was cut by 1 base and J by 7 bases, with 20 bases left in between. CDR3 in amino acids: CASSQVLPVTSGEQYF. In nucleotides, the CDR3 is TGTGCCAGCAGCCAAGTTCTCCCCGTAACGTCTGGAGAGCAGTACTTC.

Many counts were recorded for this clonotype. V is TRBV20-1 and J is TRBJ2-7; 8 bases match TRBD2. Per germline, CDR1 DFQATT and CDR2 SNEGSKA (reference sequence). This CDR3 comprises 16 residues. Germline trimming cut 3 bases from V and 4 bases from J; bases unmatched to any gene: 14. CDR3 in DNA: TGCAGTGCTAGCCCCGGATTGAGCGGGAGTGGGTACGAGCAGTACTTC. This gives the protein CSASPGLSGSGYEQYF.

A few counts support this clonotype. The chain couples TRBV5-4 to TRBJ2-2; D is possibly TRBD1 (6 bases). This CDR3 region has 17 residues. Germline V CDR1 and CDR2: SGHNT, YYREEE (reference sequence). V gave up 4 bases and J gave up 0 bases, with 16 bases separating them. The CDR3 sequence: CASSRDPGQTNTGELFF. The DNA of the CDR3 is TGTGCCAGCAGCCGGGATCCGGGACAAACGAACACCGGGGAGCTGTTTTTT.

Many counts were recorded for this clonotype. J is TRBJ2-5 and V is TRBV20-1, with 9 nucleotides matching TRBD1. This CDR3 has 15 amino acids. Germline lookup yields CDR1 DFQATT and CDR2 SNEGSKA (reference sequence). The ends lost 7 bases at V and 5 bases at J; junction bases unmatched: 14. The CDR3 loop reads CSGEAPGQGPETQYF. Here the CDR3 DNA reads TGCAGTGGAGAGGCTCCGGGACAGGGTCCGGAGACCCAGTACTTC.

As concerns this clonotype: Mismatch with germline at one junction end may stem from a read error. V gene TRBV2 combines with J gene TRBJ2-3, with 8 bases matching TRBD1. This CDR3 spans 13 amino acids. Germline V CDR1 and CDR2: SNHLY, FYNNEI. The CDR3 bases are TGCGCCAGCATAGGACAGGGCATAGATACGCAGTATTTT. This translates into CASIGQGIDTQYF.